This T cell receptor beta chain was identified in a study of blood T cell repertoires in COVID-19. The repertoire was sequenced with immunoSEQ multiplex PCR; TCRdb's copy has only in-frame clones and lacks some. The data show 200,000 or so clones, less than 90% seen once. CDR3 size: 15 residues. V lost 6 bases and J lost 8; bases outside the gene matches: 12. From germline, CDR1 is LGHDT and CDR2 YNNKEL (reference sequence). The sequence was obtained from a woman older than 75 with COVID-19, enrolled during active disease. J is TRBJ1-4 and V is TRBV3-1 (or the pseudogene TRBV3-2); 7 positions match TRBD1. Material for sequencing was peripheral blood. The CDR3 bases are TGTGCCAGCAGTCGAATCCGACAGGGTAACGAAAAACTGTTTTTT. Encoded protein: CASSRIRQGNEKLFF.